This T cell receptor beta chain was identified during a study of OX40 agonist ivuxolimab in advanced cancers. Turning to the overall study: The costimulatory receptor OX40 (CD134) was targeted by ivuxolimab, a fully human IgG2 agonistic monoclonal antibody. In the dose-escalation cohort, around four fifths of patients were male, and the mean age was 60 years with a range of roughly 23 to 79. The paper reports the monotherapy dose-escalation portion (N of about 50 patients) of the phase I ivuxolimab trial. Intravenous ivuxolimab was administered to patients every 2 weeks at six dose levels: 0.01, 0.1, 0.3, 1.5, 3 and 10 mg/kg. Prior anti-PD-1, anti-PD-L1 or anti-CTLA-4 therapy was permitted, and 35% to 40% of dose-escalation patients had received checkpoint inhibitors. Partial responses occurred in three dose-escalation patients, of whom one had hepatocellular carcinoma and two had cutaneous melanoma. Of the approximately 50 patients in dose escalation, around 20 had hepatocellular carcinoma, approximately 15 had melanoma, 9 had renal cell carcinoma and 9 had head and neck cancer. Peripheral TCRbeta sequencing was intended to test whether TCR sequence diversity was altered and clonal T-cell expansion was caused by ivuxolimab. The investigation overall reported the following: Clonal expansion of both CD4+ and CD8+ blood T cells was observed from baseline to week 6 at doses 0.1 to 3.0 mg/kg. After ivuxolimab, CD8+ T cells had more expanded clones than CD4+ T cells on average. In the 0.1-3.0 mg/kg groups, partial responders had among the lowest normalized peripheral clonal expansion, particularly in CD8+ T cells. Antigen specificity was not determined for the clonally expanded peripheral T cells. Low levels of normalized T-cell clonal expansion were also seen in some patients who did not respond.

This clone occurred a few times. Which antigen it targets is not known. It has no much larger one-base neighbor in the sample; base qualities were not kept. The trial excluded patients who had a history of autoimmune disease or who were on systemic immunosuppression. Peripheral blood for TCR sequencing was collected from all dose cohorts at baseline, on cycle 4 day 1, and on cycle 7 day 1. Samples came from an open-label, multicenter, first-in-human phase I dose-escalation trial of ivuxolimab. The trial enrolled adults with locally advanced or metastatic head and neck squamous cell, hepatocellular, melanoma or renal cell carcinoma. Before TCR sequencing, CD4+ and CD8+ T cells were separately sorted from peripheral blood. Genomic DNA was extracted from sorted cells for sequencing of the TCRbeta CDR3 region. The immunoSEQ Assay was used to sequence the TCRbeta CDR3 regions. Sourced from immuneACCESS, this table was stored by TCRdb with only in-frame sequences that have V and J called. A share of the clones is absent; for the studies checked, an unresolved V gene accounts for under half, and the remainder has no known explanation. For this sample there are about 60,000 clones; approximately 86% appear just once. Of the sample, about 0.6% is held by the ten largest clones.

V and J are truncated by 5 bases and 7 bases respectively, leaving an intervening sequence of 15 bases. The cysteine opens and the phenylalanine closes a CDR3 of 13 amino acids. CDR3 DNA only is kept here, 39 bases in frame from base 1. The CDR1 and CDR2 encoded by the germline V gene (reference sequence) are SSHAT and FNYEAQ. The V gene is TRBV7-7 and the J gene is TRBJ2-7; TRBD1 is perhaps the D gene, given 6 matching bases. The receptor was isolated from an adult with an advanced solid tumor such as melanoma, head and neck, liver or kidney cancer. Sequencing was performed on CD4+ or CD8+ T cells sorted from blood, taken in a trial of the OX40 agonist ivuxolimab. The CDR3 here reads CASSISQGREQYF. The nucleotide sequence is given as TGTGCCAGCAGCATTTCACAGGGACGGGAGCAGTACTTC.